Following are 30 T cell receptor beta chains from one sample sequenced in a study of blood T cell repertoires in COVID-19. Profiling relied on immunoSEQ multiplex PCR, and the TCRdb table lists in-frame clones only, not all of them. The sample lists approximately 30,000 clones, 85% occurring once. Material for sequencing was peripheral blood. These receptors were obtained from a human donor in a cohort sampled during active COVID-19.

The chain joins TRBV9 to TRBJ2-1, with 15 bases that match TRBD2. The junction had 3 bases not matched to a gene; V was cut back by 3 bases and J by 5 bases. Germline V lookup: CDR1 SGDLS, CDR2 YYNGEE. The CDR3 has 16 residues. DNA of the CDR3: TGTGCCAGCAGCGGAAGGACTAGCGGGGGGGACAATGAGCAGTTCTTC. This encodes CASSGRTSGGDNEQFF. Drawing the rest from reference TRBV9 and TRBJ2-1, the complete variable domain is DSGVTQTPKHLITATGQRVTLRCSPRSGDLSVYWYQQSLDQGLQFLIQYYNGEERAKGNILERFSAQQFPDLHSELNLSSLELGDSALYFCASSGRTSGGDNEQFFGPGTRLTVL.

This clone was detected a few times. The chain employs TRBV30 and TRBJ2-5; TRBD1 might be the D (5 bases). The germline V gene has CDR1 GTSNPN and CDR2 SVGIG (reference sequence). Trimming took off 4 bases at V and 2 bases at J, with 14 bases between the two ends. The CDR3 is made up of 14 amino acids. CDR3 sequence (DNA): TGTGCCTGGACCGGTGGACAAAGGCAAGAGACCCAGTACTTC. Its translation is CAWTGGQRQETQYF.

The chain recombines TRBV5-4 with TRBJ1-3, with D maybe TRBD1 (6 bases). The CDR3 loop spans 14 amino acids. Germline V gene sequence: CDR1 SGHNT, CDR2 YYREEE (reference sequence). V dropped 4 bases and J dropped 0 bases, with 8 bases sitting between them. The CDR3 DNA reads as TGTGCCAGCAGCCGGGACAACTCTGGAAACACCATATATTTT. It translates to CASSRDNSGNTIYF.

This chain uses TRBV12-3 or TRBV12-4 with TRBJ2-7; D not certain. The ends were cut back, 5 bases at V and 3 bases at J, with 5 bases in the middle. This CDR3 spans 11 amino acids. CDR3 in DNA: TGTGCCAGCAGTCAACACTACGAGCAGTACTTC. It codes for CASSQHYEQYF.

This clone showed up just a few times. The chain recombines TRBV6-1 with TRBJ2-1, with 7 bases aligning to TRBD1. J was trimmed by 10 bases and V by 1 base; bases with no gene match: 4. This CDR3 is 13 amino acids long. Germline loops: CDR1 MNHNS, CDR2 SASEGT. This CDR3 is CASSEVLTGEQFF. CDR3 bases: TGTGCCAGCAGTGAAGTTTTGACAGGGGAGCAGTTCTTC.

This rearrangement joins TRBV5-1 to TRBJ1-6, with D possibly matching TRBD1 (6 bases). The CDR3 totals 15 residues. Germline CDR1 SGHRS, CDR2 YFSETQ. V gave up 0 bases and J gave up 10 bases, with 14 bases separating them. CDR3 in DNA: TGCGCCAGCAGCTTGGAGCTGGGGGCGCGATCACCCCTCCACTTT. Translation: CASSLELGARSPLHF.

The chain carries TRBV29-1 and TRBJ2-7, with a weak D call TRBD1 (5 bases). CDR1 is SQVTM and CDR2 is ANQGSEA in the germline V gene. V was trimmed by 4 bases and J by 3 bases, leaving 13 bases between them. This CDR3 is built from 13 residues. The CDR3 here is CSVAQVVNYEQYF. CDR3 nucleotide sequence: TGCAGCGTTGCACAGGTGGTCAACTACGAGCAGTACTTC.

This chain's CDR3 is CASSQETGSSYEQYF. DNA of the CDR3: TGTGCCAGCAGCCAAGAGACAGGGAGCTCCTACGAGCAGTACTTC. V usage is TRBV4-2 and J usage is TRBJ2-7; 7 nucleotides match TRBD1. CDR1 is LGHNA and CDR2 is YNFKEQ in the germline V gene. The J segment lost 0 bases and the V segment lost 0 bases, leaving 2 bases of the junction unmatched. This CDR3 comprises 15 residues.

This clone was seen a handful of times. V is TRBV15 and J is TRBJ2-1; 15 bases are shared with TRBD2. V shed 2 bases and J 7 bases; nucleotides not matched to a gene: 9. The germline gives CDR1 LNHNV, CDR2 YYDKDF (reference sequence). The CDR3 loop spans 18 amino acids. This CDR3 reads CATSRRTSGGAGRNEQFF. The CDR3 DNA sequence: TGTGCCACCAGCAGACGGACTAGCGGGGGGGCCGGGCGGAATGAGCAGTTCTTC.

This clone was detected a few times. The rearrangement uses TRBV3-1 (or the pseudogene TRBV3-2) and TRBJ2-6; 7 bases agree with TRBD2. The V gene end was trimmed by 4 bases and the J gene end by 8 bases; junction bases not matched to a gene: 2. The CDR3 consists of 13 residues. Germline loops: CDR1 LGHDT, CDR2 YNNKEL (reference sequence). The CDR3 protein is CASSPGGTNVLTF. CDR3 DNA: TGTGCCAGCAGCCCGGGAGGAACCAACGTCCTGACTTTC.

This clone was seen just once. The rearrangement joins TRBV14 to TRBJ1-1, with 11 nucleotides matching TRBD1. CDR3 length: 13 amino acids. CDR1 and CDR2 from the germline V gene are SGHDN and FVKESK. Trimming removed 8 bases from V and 5 bases from J; junction bases left unmatched: 4. DNA of the CDR3: TGTGCCAGCCGGGGACAGGGGGGGACTGAAGCTTTCTTT. It specifies CASRGQGGTEAFF. Variable domain in full (rest from reference TRBV14 and TRBJ1-1): EAGVTQFPSHSVIEKGQTVTLRCDPISGHDNLYWYRRVMGKEIKFLLHFVKESKQDESGMPNNRFLAERTGGTYSTLKVQPAELEDSGVYFCASRGQGGTEAFFGQGTRLTVV.

The CDR3 spells CASSQEALAPQPQHF. As DNA, the CDR3 is TGCGCCAGCAGCCAAGAGGCCCTAGCCCCCCAGCCCCAGCATTTT. The chain recombines TRBV4-1 with TRBJ1-5; D ambiguous. V shed 0 bases and J shed 7 bases, with 13 bases lying between them. The CDR3 loop spans 15 amino acids. Germline V gene lookup returns CDR1 MGHRA and CDR2 YSYEKL.

The chain combines TRBV5-4 with TRBJ2-1, with D unclear. V lost 4 bases and J lost 7, with 12 bases in between. The CDR3 is made up of 13 amino acids. The germline V gene has CDR1 SGHNT and CDR2 YYREEE (reference sequence). CDR3 DNA sequence: TGTGCCAGCAGCCCCCCGGGTTTTAATGAGCAGTTCTTC. It encodes CASSPPGFNEQFF.

CDR3 amino acids: CASSPTGTTEAFF. As DNA, the CDR3 is TGTGCCAGCTCACCAACAGGGACCACTGAAGCTTTCTTT. V usage is TRBV18 and J usage is TRBJ1-1, with D perhaps matching TRBD1 (6 bases). V lost 2 bases and J 4 bases, leaving 8 bases between the germline ends. The germline gives CDR1 KGHSH, CDR2 LQKENI. The length of the CDR3 is 13 residues.

The chain combines TRBV19 with TRBJ1-6, with 8 bases lining up with TRBD1. The CDR3 is made up of 15 amino acids. Germline CDR1 is LNHDA and CDR2 is SQIVND (reference sequence). V was clipped by 5 bases and J by 5 bases; unmatched bases: 5. The CDR3 loop is CASSLRDRHNSPLHF. The CDR3, as DNA: TGTGCCAGTAGTCTACGGGACAGGCATAATTCACCCCTCCACTTT.

The chain is built from TRBV5-8 and TRBJ2-1; 10 positions match TRBD1. With 1 base clipped from V and 4 bases from J, the junction kept 5 bases outside the gene matches. The germline CDR1 and CDR2 sequences are SGHTS and YDEGEE. The CDR3 is 16 residues long. The CDR3: CASSLRDRGGYNEQFF. CDR3 nucleotides: TGTGCCAGCAGCTTGCGGGACAGGGGAGGGTACAATGAGCAGTTCTTC.

V is TRBV2 and J is TRBJ1-2, with 8 bases fitting TRBD1. The CDR3 is 15 amino acids. The V and J ends lost 6 bases and 5 bases, in that order; junction bases with no gene match: 11. Germline V gives CDR1 SNHLY, CDR2 FYNNEI. The CDR3 DNA follows: TGTGCCAGCAGCACCGGGACAGGTGATCCATATGGCTACACCTTC. Translating gives CASSTGTGDPYGYTF.

The chain employs TRBV6-5 and TRBJ2-2; 7 bases align to TRBD2. The CDR3 is 15 amino acids. V shed 6 bases, J shed 1 base, and the junction held 5 bases outside the gene matches. The germline V gene has CDR1 MNHEY and CDR2 SVGAGI. As DNA, the CDR3 is TGTGCCAGCAGGATGGGACTACAGAACACCGGGGAGCTGTTTTTT. Its protein is CASRMGLQNTGELFF.

V gene TRBV13 combines with J gene TRBJ2-2; 8 bases map to TRBD1. Germline V gene data show CDR1 as PRHDT and CDR2 as FYEKMQ (reference sequence). The CDR3 spans 15 residues. Trimming took 3 bases from V and 7 from J; bases not matched to a gene: 7. CDR3 protein: CASSLRATGGGELFF. The CDR3 DNA reads TGTGCCAGCAGCTTGAGGGCCACAGGGGGCGGGGAGCTGTTTTTT. Complete variable domain (other parts from reference TRBV13 and TRBJ2-2): AAGVIQSPRHLIKEKRETATLKCYPIPRHDTVYWYQQGPGQDPQFLISFYEKMQSDKGSIPDRFSAQQFSDYHSELNMSSLELGDSALYFCASSLRATGGGELFFGEGSRLTVL.

This clone was seen only a few times. This chain uses TRBV5-1 with TRBJ1-6; the match to TRBD1 covers 9 bases. The CDR3 runs 18 residues. The ends lost 3 bases at V and 0 bases at J; junction bases unmatched: 7. Germline CDR1 reads SGHRS; CDR2 reads YFSETQ. In DNA form, the CDR3 reads TGCGCCAGCAGCTACCGGACAGGGGTTTTCTCCTATAATTCACCCCTCCACTTT. As protein: CASSYRTGVFSYNSPLHF.

The chain joins TRBV7-2 to TRBJ2-7, with TRBD1 matching over 7 bases. The junction had 11 bases not matched to a gene; V was cut back by 4 bases and J by 2 bases. CDR1 is SGHTA, CDR2 FQGNSA, per germline. The CDR3 extends over 16 amino acids. The CDR3 DNA is TGTGCCAGCAGCTCAGGGACAGCAGATACAACCTACGAGCAGTACTTC. It yields the protein CASSSGTADTTYEQYF.

The V and J genes are TRBV7-2 and TRBJ2-2, with 10 bases that match TRBD2. Germline assignment: CDR1 SGHTA and CDR2 FQGNSA. The J segment lost 3 bases and the V segment lost 1 base, leaving 5 bases of the junction unmatched. This CDR3 is 17 amino acids long. The CDR3 DNA sequence: TGTGCCAGCAGCTTAGTTTGGACTAGCGGATACACCGGGGAGCTGTTTTTT. It translates to CASSLVWTSGYTGELFF.

V is TRBV27 and J is TRBJ2-3; 7 bases agree with TRBD2. In germline, CDR1 is MNHEY, CDR2 SMNVEV (reference sequence). The CDR3 is 13 residues long. After removal of 7 bases from V and 6 bases from J, the junction contained 7 bases not matched to a gene. The CDR3 region is CASTTSYGDTQYF. CDR3 bases: TGTGCCAGCACGACTAGCTACGGGGATACGCAGTATTTT.

The rearrangement joins TRBV12-3 or TRBV12-4 to TRBJ2-5; a weak D match, TRBD2 (6 bases). The CDR3 is 12 residues long. The ends were cut back, 6 bases at V and 3 bases at J, with 8 bases in the middle. CDR3 residues: CASRASEETQYF. The CDR3 coding sequence is TGTGCCAGCAGGGCTAGCGAAGAGACCCAGTACTTC.

The chain carries TRBV5-6 and TRBJ1-2, with no clear D. V was shortened by 4 bases and J by 6 bases, with 19 bases between the two germline ends. The CDR3 is made up of 15 amino acids. Germline loops: CDR1 SGHDT, CDR2 YYEEEE. The CDR3 protein is CASSLRRLPGNGYTF. As DNA, the CDR3 is TGTGCCAGCAGCCTGCGGAGGCTCCCTGGGAATGGCTACACCTTC.

The table lists this clone with a count of one. CDR3 bases: TGTGCCAGCAGCTCACAACCAACAGGGCTAAGCAATCAGCCCCAGCATTTT. It translates to CASSSQPTGLSNQPQHF. This chain joins TRBV7-2 and TRBJ1-5; perhaps TRBD1 as D (6 bases). From germline, CDR1 is SGHTA and CDR2 FQGNSA. Trimming took off 4 bases at V and 1 base at J, with 17 bases between the two ends. The CDR3 covers 17 residues.

The CDR3: CASSPQGGHYEQYF. DNA of the CDR3: TGTGCCAGCTCACCGCAGGGGGGTCACTACGAGCAGTACTTC. This rearrangement joins TRBV18 to TRBJ2-7; D is possibly TRBD1 (7 bases). The CDR3 runs 14 residues. Trimming removed 3 bases at V and 3 bases at J, with 12 bases between. CDR1 is KGHSH, CDR2 LQKENI, per germline.

The sample holds one count of this clone. The chain uses TRBV12-5 and TRBJ2-5; D perhaps matches TRBD2 (5 bases). The CDR3 contains 14 residues. With 5 bases removed from V and 3 bases from J, the gap between germline ends came to 13 bases. CDR1 is LGHNT and CDR2 is FRNRAP in the germline V gene. This CDR3 is CASGLDWREETQYF. The CDR3 region has the DNA TGTGCTAGTGGTCTGGATTGGCGGGAAGAGACCCAGTACTTC.

V and J are TRBV28 and TRBJ2-5, with TRBD1 as a possible D gene (6 bases). The germline gives CDR1 MDHEN, CDR2 SYDVKM. Trimming removed 3 bases from V and 5 bases from J, with 13 bases in between. This CDR3 contains 14 residues. The CDR3 nucleotides read TGTGCCAGCAGTTTCCCACAGGGCCGGGAGACCCAGTACTTC. Its protein product is CASSFPQGRETQYF.

The chain is built from TRBV6-6 and TRBJ2-3, with TRBD2 matching 16 bases. The CDR3 covers 16 residues. J gave up 1 base and V 6 bases, and 1 base lay outside the gene matches. Germline assignment: CDR1 MNHNY and CDR2 SVGAGI (reference sequence). CDR3: CASRGTSGGGTDTQYF. The CDR3 coding sequence is TGTGCCAGCAGAGGGACTAGCGGGGGGGGCACAGATACGCAGTATTTT.